This T cell receptor (beta chain) was sequenced in a study of cytomegalovirus exposure and HLA in healthy donors. Study context: When 350 to 500 donors were genotyped, approximately 81% of them were found to fall in the Caucasian-associated ancestry cluster.

Comment on this clone: Its antigen remains unknown.

This CDR3 region has 16 residues. V was cut by 0 bases and J by 0 bases, with 11 bases left in between. Germline V CDR1 and CDR2: SGHRS, YFSETQ. Regarding the study as a whole: A later analysis linked a missense variant in DCLRE1C to the trimming of TCR beta V and J genes. The authors confirmed in vitro that a few CMV-associated chains were specific for CMV antigens.

The study ran its PCR with 60 Vbeta and 13 Jbeta primers. Assay used: immunoSEQ multiplex PCR; TCRdb lists only in-frame clones, some missing. The table has around 200,000 clones, 65% to 80% seen once. Healthy bone marrow donors formed the donor group. This receptor was obtained from a woman aged 30 to 39 in good health and CMV-seropositive. The V gene is TRBV5-1, the J gene TRBJ2-3, with D possibly being TRBD1 (6 bases). The sequencing input was PBMCs. For the CDR3, the DNA is TGCGCCAGCAGCTTGGACAGGGCCTATAGCACAGATACGCAGTATTTT. The encoded protein is CASSLDRAYSTDTQYF.